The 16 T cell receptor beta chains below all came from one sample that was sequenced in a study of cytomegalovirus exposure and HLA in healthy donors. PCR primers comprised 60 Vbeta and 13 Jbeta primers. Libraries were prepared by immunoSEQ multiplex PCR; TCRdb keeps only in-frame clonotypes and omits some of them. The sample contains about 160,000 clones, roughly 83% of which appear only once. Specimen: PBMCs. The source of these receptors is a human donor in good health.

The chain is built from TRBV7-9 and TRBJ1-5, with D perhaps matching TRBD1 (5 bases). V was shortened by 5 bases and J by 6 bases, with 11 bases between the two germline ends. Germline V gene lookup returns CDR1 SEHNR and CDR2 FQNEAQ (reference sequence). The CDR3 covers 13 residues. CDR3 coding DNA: TGTGCCAGCAGCCGGGGGAGGGTTCAGCCCCAGCATTTT. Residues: CASSRGRVQPQHF.

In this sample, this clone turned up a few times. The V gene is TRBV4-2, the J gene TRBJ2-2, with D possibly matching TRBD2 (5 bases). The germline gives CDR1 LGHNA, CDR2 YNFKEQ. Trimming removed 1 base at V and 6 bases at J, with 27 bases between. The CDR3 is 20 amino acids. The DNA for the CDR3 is TGTGCCAGCAGCCAAGGAGGGATTTCGGGGTTAAGAACCCTCGCCGGGGAGCTGTTTTTT. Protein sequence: CASSQGGISGLRTLAGELFF.

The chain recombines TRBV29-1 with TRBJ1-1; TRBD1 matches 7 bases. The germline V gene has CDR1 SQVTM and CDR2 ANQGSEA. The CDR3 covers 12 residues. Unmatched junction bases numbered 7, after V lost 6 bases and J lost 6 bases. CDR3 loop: CSVAAGGSEAFF. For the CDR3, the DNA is TGCAGCGTCGCTGCAGGGGGGTCTGAAGCTTTCTTT.

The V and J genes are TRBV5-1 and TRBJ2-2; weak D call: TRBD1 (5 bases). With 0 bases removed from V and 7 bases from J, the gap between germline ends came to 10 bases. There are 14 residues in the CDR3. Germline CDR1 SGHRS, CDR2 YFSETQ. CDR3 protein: CASSLEGSNGELFF. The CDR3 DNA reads TGCGCCAGCAGCTTGGAGGGGTCGAACGGGGAGCTGTTTTTT.

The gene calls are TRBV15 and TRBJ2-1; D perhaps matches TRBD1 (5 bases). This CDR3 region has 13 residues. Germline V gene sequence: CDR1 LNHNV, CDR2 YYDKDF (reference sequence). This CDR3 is CAKLPGKDNEQFF. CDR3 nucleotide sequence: TGTGCAAAACTGCCAGGGAAGGACAATGAGCAGTTCTTC.

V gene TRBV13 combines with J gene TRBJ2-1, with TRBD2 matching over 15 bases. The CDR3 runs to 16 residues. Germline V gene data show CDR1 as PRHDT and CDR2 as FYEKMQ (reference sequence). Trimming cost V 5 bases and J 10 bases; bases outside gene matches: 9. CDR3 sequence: CASSPEGLAGGREQFF. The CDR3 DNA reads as TGTGCCAGCAGCCCCGAGGGACTAGCGGGGGGAAGAGAGCAGTTCTTC. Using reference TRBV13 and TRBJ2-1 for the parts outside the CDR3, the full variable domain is AAGVIQSPRHLIKEKRETATLKCYPIPRHDTVYWYQQGPGQDPQFLISFYEKMQSDKGSIPDRFSAQQFSDYHSELNMSSLELGDSALYFCASSPEGLAGGREQFFGPGTRLTVL.

The CDR3 reads CASRTGTRGNSPLHF. CDR3 bases: TGTGCCAGTAGGACCGGGACAAGGGGAAATTCACCCCTCCACTTT. The chain is built from TRBV19 and TRBJ1-6; the D gene is possibly TRBD1 (6 bases). This CDR3 region has 15 residues. The V end lost 6 bases, the J end lost 7 bases, and 16 bases lay between the germline ends. Per the germline V gene, CDR1 is LNHDA and CDR2 is SQIVND (reference sequence).

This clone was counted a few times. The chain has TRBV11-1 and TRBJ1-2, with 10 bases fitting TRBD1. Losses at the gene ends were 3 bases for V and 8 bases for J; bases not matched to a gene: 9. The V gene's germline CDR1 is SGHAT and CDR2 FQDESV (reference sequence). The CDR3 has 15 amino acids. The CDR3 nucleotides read TGTGCCAGCAGCTTGGCCGGGACAGGGGACGGCGGCTACACCTTC. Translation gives CASSLAGTGDGGYTF.

The CDR3 reads CASSLSAVGIHSNQPQHF. CDR3 nucleotide sequence: TGTGCCAGCAGTTTATCCGCGGTTGGAATTCATAGCAATCAGCCCCAGCATTTT. The chain carries TRBV28 and TRBJ1-5; D is unresolved. V was cut by 1 base and J by 0 bases, with 16 bases left in between. From germline, CDR1 is MDHEN and CDR2 SYDVKM. The CDR3 sequence is 18 residues long.

CDR3 amino acids: CASSGLDSSYNEQFF. DNA of the CDR3: TGTGCCAGCAGTGGTCTTGATAGCTCCTACAATGAGCAGTTCTTC. This chain links TRBV6-1 with TRBJ2-1, with D unresolved. This CDR3 comprises 15 residues. Germline CDR1 reads MNHNS; CDR2 reads SASEGT. Trimming took off 4 bases at V and 0 bases at J, with 10 bases between the two ends.

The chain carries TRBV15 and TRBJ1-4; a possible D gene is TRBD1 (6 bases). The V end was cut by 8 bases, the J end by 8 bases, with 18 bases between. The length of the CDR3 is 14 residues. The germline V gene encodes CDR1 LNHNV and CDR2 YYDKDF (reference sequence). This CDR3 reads CATGGGQVREKLFF. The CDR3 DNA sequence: TGTGCCACCGGTGGGGGACAAGTTCGAGAAAAACTGTTTTTT.

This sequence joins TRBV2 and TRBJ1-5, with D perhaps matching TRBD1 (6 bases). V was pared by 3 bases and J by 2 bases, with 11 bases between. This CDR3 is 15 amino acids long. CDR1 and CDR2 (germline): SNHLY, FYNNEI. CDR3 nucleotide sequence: TGTGCCAGCAGTGATCAAGCAGGGGGCAATCAGCCCCAGCATTTT. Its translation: CASSDQAGGNQPQHF.

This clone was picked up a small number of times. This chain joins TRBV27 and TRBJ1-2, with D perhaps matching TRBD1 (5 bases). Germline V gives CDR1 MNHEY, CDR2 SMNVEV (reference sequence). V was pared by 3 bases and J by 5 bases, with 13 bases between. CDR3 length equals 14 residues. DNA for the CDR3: TGTGCCAGCAGTTTTGACCCAGGGATGTATGGCTACACCTTC. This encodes CASSFDPGMYGYTF.

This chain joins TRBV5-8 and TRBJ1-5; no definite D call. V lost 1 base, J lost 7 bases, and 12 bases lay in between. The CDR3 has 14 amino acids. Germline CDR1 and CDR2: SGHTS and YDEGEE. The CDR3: CASSLSLVRQPQHF. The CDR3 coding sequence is TGTGCCAGCAGCTTGAGTCTGGTGAGGCAGCCCCAGCATTTT.

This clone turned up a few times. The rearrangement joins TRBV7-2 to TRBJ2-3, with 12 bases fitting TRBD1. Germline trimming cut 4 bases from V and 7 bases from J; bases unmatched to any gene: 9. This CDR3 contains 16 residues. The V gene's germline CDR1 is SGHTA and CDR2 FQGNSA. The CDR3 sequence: CASSSSRDRGHNTQYF. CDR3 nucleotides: TGTGCCAGCAGCTCTTCACGGGACAGGGGGCATAATACGCAGTATTTT. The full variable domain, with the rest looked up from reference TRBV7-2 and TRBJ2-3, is GAGVSQSPSNKVTEKGKDVELRCDPISGHTALYWYRQSLGQGLEFLIYFQGNSAPDKSGLPSDRFSAERTGGSVSTLTIQRTQQEDSAVYLCASSSSRDRGHNTQYFGPGTRLTVL.

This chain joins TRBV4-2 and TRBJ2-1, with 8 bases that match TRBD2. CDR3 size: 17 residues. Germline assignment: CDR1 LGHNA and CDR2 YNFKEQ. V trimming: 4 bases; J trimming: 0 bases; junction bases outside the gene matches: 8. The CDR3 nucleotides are TGTGCCAGCAGCCCTACGGGGGGGGTGAGCTCCTACAATGAGCAGTTCTTC. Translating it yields CASSPTGGVSSYNEQFF.